What follows are 20 T cell receptor beta chains derived from one specimen sequenced in a study of blood T cell repertoires in COVID-19. The protocol was immunoSEQ multiplex PCR, while the TCRdb copy is restricted to in-frame clones and leaves out a portion. This sample has approximately 88,000 clones, with about 89% found just once. The specimen was peripheral blood. These receptors all stem from a woman in her forties or fifties in a cohort sampled during active COVID-19.

The chain uses TRBV6-1 and TRBJ1-5; 9 bases agree with TRBD1. Per germline, CDR1 MNHNS and CDR2 SASEGT. The CDR3 sequence is 17 residues long. The V and J ends lost 2 bases and 2 bases, in that order; junction bases with no gene match: 7. CDR3 DNA: TGTGCCAGCAGTGAACTTTTGACAGGGGGAGGCAATCAGCCCCAGCATTTT. Residues: CASSELLTGGGNQPQHF.

This clone has just one count. The rearrangement uses TRBV28 and TRBJ1-6; a weak D match, TRBD1 (6 bases). The CDR3 consists of 16 residues. Germline-derived CDR1 and CDR2 are MDHEN and SYDVKM. Trimming stripped 7 bases from V and 2 bases from J, with 15 bases between. CDR3 sequence reads: CASTERGKAYNSPLHF. The CDR3 coding sequence is TGTGCCAGCACTGAGAGGGGGAAGGCCTATAATTCACCCCTCCACTTT.

This clone was picked up a small number of times. The rearrangement joins TRBV29-1 to TRBJ1-1; tentatively, D is TRBD1 (5 bases). V was cut by 7 bases and J by 0 bases, with 12 bases left in between. Germline CDR1 reads SQVTM; CDR2 reads ANQGSEA. The CDR3 contains 13 residues. The CDR3 loop is CSASTDLNTEAFF. CDR3 DNA: TGCAGCGCCTCGACAGACTTGAACACTGAAGCTTTCTTT.

The V and J genes are TRBV5-5 and TRBJ2-5, with D hard to call. The CDR3 contains 14 residues. The V end was cut by 0 bases, the J end by 7 bases, with 13 bases between. Germline lookup yields CDR1 SGHKS and CDR2 YYEKEE (reference sequence). CDR3 protein: CASSLANPPGTQYF. CDR3 nucleotide sequence: TGTGCCAGCAGCTTGGCCAACCCGCCGGGGACCCAGTACTTC.

This clone has a single count. The rearrangement links TRBV19 to TRBJ2-1, with 7 bases that match TRBD2. CDR3 length: 14 amino acids. J lost 4 bases, V lost 5 bases, and 5 bases had no gene match. Germline CDR1 and CDR2: LNHDA and SQIVND (reference sequence). CDR3 amino acids: CASSGGGLYNEQFF. CDR3 sequence (DNA): TGTGCCAGTAGTGGCGGGGGACTGTACAATGAGCAGTTCTTC.

This chain connects TRBV2 to TRBJ2-5, with 11 bases fitting TRBD1. V was clipped by 6 bases and J by 1 base; unmatched bases: 4. The CDR3 runs 15 residues. Germline V lookup: CDR1 SNHLY, CDR2 FYNNEI. In nucleotides, the CDR3 is TGTGCCAGCAGGTTGGACAGGGGGCCCCAAGAGACCCAGTACTTC. The encoded protein is CASRLDRGPQETQYF.

This chain joins TRBV5-8 and TRBJ1-5, with 7 bases aligning to TRBD1. Per germline, CDR1 SGHTS and CDR2 YDEGEE. V lost 6 bases, J lost 1 base, and 4 bases stayed unmatched. The length of the CDR3 is 14 residues. The CDR3 DNA reads as TGTGCCAGCACCCAGGGACAGAGCAATCAGCCCCAGCATTTT. It is translated as CASTQGQSNQPQHF.

On this clone itself: The missing conserved phenylalanine or tryptophan at the end of this CDR3 makes a read error likely. No DNA is shown, since the ends of the CDR3 on it are uncertain; the CDR3 is the one TCRdb lists. CDR3 region: CASRVRWGLSEI. This chain joins TRBV2 and TRBJ2-7; TRBD2 was called by the table and not checked on the DNA. Including both end residues, the CDR3 is 12 amino acids long. The germline V gene has CDR1 SNHLY and CDR2 FYNNEI.

The rearrangement links TRBV4-2 to TRBJ2-7; 7 nucleotides align to TRBD2. The ends lost 0 bases at V and 3 bases at J; junction bases unmatched: 8. The CDR3 consists of 16 residues. Germline CDR1 reads LGHNA; CDR2 reads YNFKEQ. The CDR3 DNA follows: TGTGCCAGCAGCCAAGACAGACTAGCTCTGCACTACGAGCAGTACTTC. Its protein is CASSQDRLALHYEQYF.

The chain couples TRBV3-1 (or the pseudogene TRBV3-2) to TRBJ2-3; no definite D call. The CDR3 has 14 residues. Germline V gives CDR1 LGHDT, CDR2 YNNKEL (reference sequence). V dropped 1 base and J dropped 1 base, with 6 bases sitting between them. CDR3 region: CASSQASGTDTQYF. CDR3 nucleotide sequence: TGTGCCAGCAGCCAAGCTTCCGGCACAGATACGCAGTATTTT.

This sequence joins TRBV11-2 and TRBJ1-2; TRBD1 matches at 8 bases. CDR3 length: 13 residues. The V and J ends lost 4 bases and 8 bases, in that order; junction bases with no gene match: 6. Germline-derived CDR1 and CDR2 are SGHAT and FQNNGV. DNA of the CDR3: TGTGCCAGCAGCTCCCAGGGGGCTCAAGGCTACACCTTC. It translates to CASSSQGAQGYTF.

The CDR3 nucleotides read TGCAGCGTCGATGGACCCGGGGTGAGAGAGACCCAGTACTTC. Translating it yields CSVDGPGVRETQYF. The chain has TRBV29-1 and TRBJ2-5; a weak D match, TRBD2 (5 bases). In germline, CDR1 is SQVTM, CDR2 ANQGSEA. V lost 6 bases and J lost 4, with 18 bases in between. The length of the CDR3 is 14 residues. The entire variable domain, with the rest obtained from reference TRBV29-1 and TRBJ2-5, is as follows: SAVISQKPSRDICQRGTSLTIQCQVDSQVTMMFWYRQQPGQSLTLIATANQGSEATYESGFVIDKFPISRPNLTFSTLTVSNMSPEDSSIYLCSVDGPGVRETQYFGPGTRLLVL.

V usage is TRBV28 and J usage is TRBJ2-7, with D perhaps TRBD1 (7 bases). Trimming shortened V by 7 bases and J by 1 base, and 17 bases separated the two germline ends. Germline V gene lookup returns CDR1 MDHEN and CDR2 SYDVKM. The CDR3 has 15 amino acids. The CDR3 bases are TGTGCCAGCAAGGGGGCGGGGCTAGCGTCCTACGAGCAGTACTTC. This codes for CASKGAGLASYEQYF.

V and J are TRBV5-1 and TRBJ2-2; a weak D match, TRBD1 (6 bases). The germline V and J ends were trimmed by 5 bases and 3 bases, with 23 bases remaining between them. This CDR3 region has 18 residues. CDR1 SGHRS and CDR2 YFSETQ come from the germline V gene. The CDR3 region has the DNA TGCGCCAGCAGACCACTTGGGGGCCGGGAAACCTACACCGGGGAGCTGTTTTTT. As protein: CASRPLGGRETYTGELFF.

The J gene is TRBJ2-7, the V gene TRBV12-1; the table's D call TRBD1 went unverified against the DNA. TRBV12-1 is classified as a pseudogene. This CDR3 has 12 residues. The CDR3, as DNA: TGTGCCAGCCAGGGAACCCCCTACGAGCAGTACTTC. This codes for CASQGTPYEQYF.

The CDR3: CASSSTTGGKGEAFF. DNA for the CDR3: TGTGCCAGCTCATCAACAACCGGGGGTAAGGGTGAAGCTTTCTTT. This chain links TRBV18 with TRBJ1-1; the D gene is possibly TRBD1 (5 bases). Germline CDR1 and CDR2: KGHSH and LQKENI. V gave up 5 bases and J gave up 7 bases, with 20 bases separating them. The CDR3 loop spans 15 amino acids.

Turning to this clone: At one boundary the junction diverges from the germline segment, which might be a read error. The chain employs TRBV18 and TRBJ1-2, with 8 bases matching TRBD1. The germline CDR1 and CDR2 sequences are KGHSH and LQKENI. This CDR3 comprises 14 residues. The CDR3 protein is CASTPGQALYGYTF. The CDR3 DNA reads as TGTGCCAGCACACCGGGACAGGCCCTCTATGGCTACACCTTC.

This clone has only one observation. This rearrangement joins TRBV29-1 to TRBJ2-5, with a tentative D call TRBD2 (7 bases). The CDR3 consists of 15 residues. Per germline, CDR1 SQVTM and CDR2 ANQGSEA. V was cut by 1 base and J by 5 bases, with 17 bases left in between. CDR3 in DNA: TGCAGCGTTGAAGGGATCGGGGGGCCGGGCGAGACCCAGTACTTC. Protein sequence: CSVEGIGGPGETQYF.

The chain combines TRBV5-4 with TRBJ2-5, with 8 bases aligning to TRBD1. The V gene's germline CDR1 is SGHNT and CDR2 YYREEE (reference sequence). With 2 bases clipped from V and 5 bases from J, the junction kept 14 bases outside the gene matches. The length of the CDR3 is 17 residues. This chain's CDR3 is CASSFAHRQGSGETQYF. The CDR3 nucleotides read TGTGCCAGCAGCTTCGCGCACCGACAGGGGTCTGGGGAGACCCAGTACTTC.

This chain uses TRBV24-1 with TRBJ1-2, with 7 positions matching TRBD1. Trimming removed 5 bases from V and 8 bases from J; junction bases left unmatched: 19. Per germline, CDR1 KGHDR and CDR2 SFDVKD. This CDR3 has 17 amino acids. CDR3 region: CATSGVDRGREVEGYTF. CDR3 DNA sequence: TGTGCCACCAGTGGGGTGGATAGGGGGCGAGAAGTAGAAGGCTACACCTTC.